The sample holds one count of the clone carrying this T cell receptor (beta chain). No antigen is known for it. The sample belongs to a study of CD4 T cells in relation to SARS-CoV-2 and coronaviruses. Some clones are missing from TCRdb's copy, which holds only in-frame ones; the method was immunoSEQ multiplex PCR. The sample holds more than 35,000 clones, 60% to 80% seen once. Trimming pared 4 bases from V and 0 bases from J, leaving 21 bases between. The CDR3 is 18 residues long. Germline V CDR1 and CDR2: SGDLS, YYNGEE. The material sequenced was memory CD4+ T cells from PBMCs, cultured in vitro. The sequence came from an adult with COVID-19. The chain carries TRBV9 and TRBJ2-3; a weak D match, TRBD2 (6 bases). The CDR3 protein is CASSSGTFFTSSTDTQYF. DNA for the CDR3: TGTGCCAGCAGCTCCGGGACTTTTTTTACCTCTAGCACAGATACGCAGTATTTT.